What follows are 17 T cell receptor beta chains derived from one specimen sequenced in a study of T cell repertoires in cytomegalovirus infection. Via MiXCR, TCRdb re-called the reads, giving one row per CDR3 protein. The sample has 510,000 or so distinct CDR3 sequences, 26% seen once. Sample: PBMCs. The receptors stem from a human donor in good health (CMV status not recorded). Some clones in this sample may be carry-over from other donors' samples.

In its sample, this clonotype was seen a few times. This chain connects TRBV12-3 or TRBV12-4 to TRBJ2-1; 11 nucleotides align to TRBD2. V lost 5 bases, J lost 0 bases, and 9 bases stayed unmatched. The CDR3 spans 18 residues. CDR3 in amino acids: CASSPGTSGGSSYNEQFF. The CDR3 DNA sequence: TGTGCCAGCAGTCCCGGGACTAGCGGAGGAAGCTCCTACAATGAGCAGTTCTTC.

This clonotype was detected a few times. This chain joins TRBV4-1 and TRBJ2-4; maybe TRBD2 (5 bases). V lost 6 bases to trimming and J lost 0 bases, with 12 bases between them. Germline assignment: CDR1 MGHRA and CDR2 YSYEKL. This CDR3 is 15 amino acids long. The CDR3 loop reads CASRPTGLAKNIQYF. CDR3 bases: TGCGCCAGCAGACCAACGGGGTTAGCCAAAAACATTCAGTACTTC.

At least ten counts were recorded for this clonotype. The chain joins TRBV7-2 to TRBJ2-2; TRBD1 is a possible D gene (6 bases). V was pared by 3 bases and J by 5 bases, with 10 bases between. The CDR3 contains 14 residues. Germline lookup yields CDR1 SGHTA and CDR2 FQGNSA. The CDR3 bases are TGTGCCAGCAGCTTGACAGGACCGACCGGGGAGCTGTTTTTT. As protein: CASSLTGPTGELFF.

This clonotype has ten or more counts. The gene calls are TRBV7-2 and TRBJ1-5; D is unresolved. V lost 1 base, J lost 5 bases, and 9 bases lay in between. The CDR3 totals 14 residues. The germline CDR1 and CDR2 sequences are SGHTA and FQGNSA. The CDR3 nucleotides are TGTGCCAGCAGCTTAGGGGGAAGGGATCAGCCCCAGCATTTT. Its protein product is CASSLGGRDQPQHF.

This clonotype was counted only a few times. This chain joins TRBV12-3 or TRBV12-4 and TRBJ2-3, with 10 bases that match TRBD2. The CDR3 consists of 13 residues. V dropped 7 bases and J dropped 7; count of bases not matched to a gene: 5. Written as DNA, the CDR3 is TGTGCCAGCAAGCCGGGACTAGCGAATACGCAGTATTTT. It translates to CASKPGLANTQYF.

At least ten counts were recorded for this clonotype. This rearrangement joins TRBV7-2 to TRBJ2-7; the match to TRBD1 covers 10 bases. The V gene's germline CDR1 is SGHTA and CDR2 FQGNSA. The CDR3 covers 15 residues. After removal of 6 bases from V and 0 bases from J, the junction contained 5 bases not matched to a gene. Here the CDR3 DNA reads TGTGCCAGCAGATCCCGGACAGGGGGCTCCTACGAGCAGTACTTC. The encoded protein is CASRSRTGGSYEQYF.

The table lists this clonotype with a few counts. This rearrangement joins TRBV5-4 to TRBJ2-2; 9 bases match TRBD2. The germline gives CDR1 SGHNT, CDR2 YYREEE (reference sequence). V lost 0 bases and J lost 2; bases outside the gene matches: 2. This CDR3 region has 16 residues. This CDR3 reads CASSLGSGGNTGELFF. The CDR3 DNA sequence: TGTGCCAGCAGCTTGGGTAGCGGGGGAAACACCGGGGAGCTGTTTTTT.

The chain links TRBV25-1 to TRBJ1-6; maybe TRBD1 (5 bases). This CDR3 has 16 amino acids. Trimming removed 1 base from V and 5 bases from J, with 12 bases in between. From germline, CDR1 is MGHDK and CDR2 SYGVNS. CDR3 coding DNA: TGTGCCAGCAGTGAATTCGTAGGGGCGAATAATTCACCCCTCCACTTT. Its protein is CASSEFVGANNSPLHF.

This clonotype was found a few times. CDR3 sequence: CATSDPTNGGEAFF. DNA for the CDR3: TGTGCCACCAGTGATCCAACCAACGGGGGTGAAGCTTTCTTT. The chain recombines TRBV24-1 with TRBJ1-1, with D possibly being TRBD1 (5 bases). Germline V gene lookup returns CDR1 KGHDR and CDR2 SFDVKD. The CDR3 has 14 residues. Trimming pared 3 bases from V and 7 bases from J, leaving 14 bases between.

J is TRBJ1-2 and V is TRBV28; D gene uncertain. CDR3 length equals 12 residues. Germline CDR1 is MDHEN and CDR2 is SYDVKM. Trimming pared 2 bases from V and 8 bases from J, leaving 9 bases between. The CDR3 DNA is TGTGCCAGCAGTTTAACCCCGGGGGGCTACACCTTC. Amino acids: CASSLTPGGYTF.

The chain is built from TRBV29-1 and TRBJ1-2, with 8 positions matching TRBD1. Germline values: CDR1 SQVTM, CDR2 ANQGSEA. The J segment lost 8 bases and the V segment lost 1 base, leaving 3 bases of the junction unmatched. This CDR3 is 12 amino acids long. DNA for the CDR3: TGCAGCGTTGAAGGGACAGGGAAAGGCTACACCTTC. Translation: CSVEGTGKGYTF.

This clonotype turned up a few times. The chain joins TRBV4-3 to TRBJ1-1; TRBD1 agrees at 9 bases. Germline V lookup: CDR1 LGHNA, CDR2 YSLEER. V lost 3 bases, J lost 1 base, and 6 bases stayed unmatched. The CDR3 contains 16 residues. CDR3 loop: CASSHTRTGENTEAFF. In nucleotides, the CDR3 is TGCGCCAGCAGCCATACACGGACAGGGGAGAACACTGAAGCTTTCTTT.

The CDR3 spells CASSWDRGIQPQHF. The CDR3 bases are TGTGCCAGCAGCTGGGACAGGGGAATTCAGCCCCAGCATTTT. The V and J genes are TRBV7-2 and TRBJ1-5; TRBD1 matches at 10 bases. CDR3 size: 14 residues. V lost 4 bases and J lost 6; bases outside the gene matches: 3. Germline values: CDR1 SGHTA, CDR2 FQGNSA. Filled out from reference TRBV7-2 and TRBJ1-5, the complete variable domain reads GAGVSQSPSNKVTEKGKDVELRCDPISGHTALYWYRQSLGQGLEFLIYFQGNSAPDKSGLPSDRFSAERTGGSVSTLTIQRTQQEDSAVYLCASSWDRGIQPQHFGDGTRLSIL.

The J gene is TRBJ2-3, the V gene TRBV28; D may correspond to TRBD1 or TRBD2 (5 bases each). Trimming pared 5 bases from V and 11 bases from J, leaving 17 bases between. CDR1 is MDHEN and CDR2 is SYDVKM in the germline V gene. The CDR3 totals 13 residues. The CDR3 sequence: CASSGGRGVVQYF. The CDR3, as DNA: TGTGCCAGCAGTGGGGGACGCGGAGTTGTGCAGTATTTT.

This clonotype was observed a few times. The chain is built from TRBV19 and TRBJ1-2; 9 bases match TRBD1. The CDR3 sequence is 15 residues long. Per germline, CDR1 LNHDA and CDR2 SQIVND (reference sequence). With 5 bases clipped from V and 2 bases from J, the junction kept 6 bases outside the gene matches. The CDR3 sequence is CASSLGQGKNYGYTF. The CDR3 DNA is TGTGCCAGTAGTCTAGGACAGGGGAAGAACTATGGCTACACCTTC. The full variable domain, in which reference TRBV19 and TRBJ1-2 provide the parts outside the CDR3, is DGGITQSPKYLFRKEGQNVTLSCEQNLNHDAMYWYRQDPGQGLRLIYYSQIVNDFQKGDIAEGYSVSREKKESFPLTVTSAQKNPTAFYLCASSLGQGKNYGYTFGSGTRLTVV.

The chain links TRBV4-2 to TRBJ2-7, with TRBD1 matching over 7 bases. There are 14 residues in the CDR3. V lost 0 bases and J lost 7; bases outside the gene matches: 6. The germline V gene encodes CDR1 LGHNA and CDR2 YNFKEQ. The CDR3 loop is CASSQDKGAGEQYF. CDR3 nucleotides: TGTGCCAGCAGCCAAGATAAGGGGGCAGGGGAGCAGTACTTC.

The table lists this clonotype with a few counts. This sequence joins TRBV28 and TRBJ2-1; 11 positions match TRBD2. The CDR3 sequence is 15 residues long. V gave up 5 bases and J gave up 3 bases; unmatched junction bases: 3. CDR1 is MDHEN and CDR2 is SYDVKM in the germline V gene. The CDR3 nucleotides read TGTGCCAGCAGTAATACTAGCGGGAGCTACAATGAGCAGTTCTTC. Amino acids: CASSNTSGSYNEQFF.